This is a list of T cell receptor beta chains from one sample in a study of cytomegalovirus exposure and HLA in healthy donors. Generated by immunoSEQ multiplex PCR, the TCRdb table keeps only in-frame clones and is missing some. The table includes more than 150,000 clones, roughly 80% detected once. The sequenced sample consisted of PBMCs. Source of these receptors: a man aged 35 to 55 in good health and CMV-seronegative. Both conserved end residues are part of each CDR3. D genes are given only for firm matches. Clone size appears in some rows only: once, few, many, or a class for an expanded clone.

D gene	V gene	J gene	clone size	CDR3 protein
-	TRBV4-3	TRBJ2-3	-	CASGRADTQYF
TRBD2	TRBV4-1	TRBJ2-1	-	CASSQDRGTSGGDEQFF
TRBD1	TRBV5-8	TRBJ1-4	-	CASRPGTGGLRREKLFF
TRBD1	TRBV30	TRBJ2-3	-	CAWNPSGTATGMQYF
-	TRBV7-9	TRBJ1-1	-	CASLDTGLGTEAFF
-	TRBV10-1	TRBJ2-1	once	CASSEPPRDPDGRRVEQFF
-	TRBV6-6	TRBJ1-1	-	CASSPKRQYTEAFF
-	TRBV28	TRBJ2-7	-	CASSLTSDRSTYEQYF
-	TRBV7-6	TRBJ2-5	-	CASSTGQRETQYF
TRBD1	TRBV5-1	TRBJ2-4	few	CASSLVTGTGKRNIQYF
-	TRBV30	TRBJ1-4	few	CASGGPVEKMSLFF
-	TRBV28	TRBJ1-2	-	CASSQNGRFYGYTF
TRBD1	TRBV19	TRBJ2-1	-	CASSRGQSTNEQFF
TRBD1	TRBV4-2	TRBJ2-7	-	CASSAPGQGGYEQYF
-	TRBV4-1	TRBJ2-3	once	CASSHRETGREKGTDTQYF
TRBD1	TRBV11-2	TRBJ2-2	-	CASSTYDRARELFF
-	TRBV7-9	TRBJ2-1	-	CASSPGNEQFF
-	TRBV5-1	TRBJ2-1	-	CASSRGWGNEQFF
-	TRBV7-9	TRBJ2-2	-	CASSLGRQNTGELFF